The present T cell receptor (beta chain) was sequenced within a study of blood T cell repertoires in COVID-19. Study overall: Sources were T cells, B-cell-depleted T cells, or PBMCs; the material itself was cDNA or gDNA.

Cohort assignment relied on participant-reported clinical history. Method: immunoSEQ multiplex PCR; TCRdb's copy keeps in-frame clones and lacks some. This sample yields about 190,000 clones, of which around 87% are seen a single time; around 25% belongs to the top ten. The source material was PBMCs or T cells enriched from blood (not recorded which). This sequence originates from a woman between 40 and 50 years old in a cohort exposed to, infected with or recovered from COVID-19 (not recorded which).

The CDR3: CATRLGSYNEQFF. In DNA form, the CDR3 reads TGTGCCACCCGACTAGGCTCCTACAATGAGCAGTTCTTC. The chain has TRBV27 and TRBJ2-1; a possible D gene is TRBD2 (6 bases). The CDR3 runs to 13 residues. Per the germline V gene, CDR1 is MNHEY and CDR2 is SMNVEV (reference sequence). V was pared by 10 bases and J by 0 bases, with 10 bases between.